A selection of T cell receptor beta chains follows, all from one sample in a study of blood T cell repertoires in COVID-19. TCRdb's copy holds only in-frame clones and misses some; the assay was immunoSEQ multiplex PCR. Of about 170,000 clones listed, roughly 84% are singletons. Sample: peripheral blood. The receptors were sampled from a human donor with acute or convalescent COVID-19. The donor label of this sample is uncertain. Each CDR3 is given without its conserved first and last residue. The order of the fields is J gene, clone size, V gene, CDR3 protein. The size entry is marked missing in some rows and otherwise reads once, few, many or a size class.

TRBJ2-6,-,TRBV30,AWSVEMAGANVLT
TRBJ2-3,-,TRBV11-2,ASSLDMRLAGGTDTQY
TRBJ1-4,-,TRBV25-1,ASSAQREAEKLF
TRBJ1-6,-,TRBV6-5,ASSYEGTGRSPLH
TRBJ2-1,-,TRBV6-1,ASSAGTGGPPRNEQF
TRBJ2-1,-,TRBV20-1,SASGATSGGRNEQF
TRBJ2-2,-,TRBV7-8,ASSLALNTGELF
TRBJ2-2,-,TRBV18,ASSPGQGTGELF
TRBJ2-7,-,TRBV30,AWSVLHRYEQY
TRBJ1-4,-,TRBV7-9,ASSRRDKNEKLF
TRBJ2-1,-,TRBV18,ASSTNRDDEQF
TRBJ2-7,-,TRBV27,ASSWASSYEQY
TRBJ1-5,-,TRBV12-3/TRBV12-4,ASSLLGLAQH
TRBJ2-3,-,TRBV5-1,ASSFGLRQGTDTQY
TRBJ2-2,once,TRBV2,ASREVPGTALNTGELF
TRBJ2-7,-,TRBV7-8,ASSSGMTGGAYEQY
TRBJ1-6,once,TRBV19,ASSIGGADSPLH
TRBJ2-5,-,TRBV7-9,ASSASTPQETQY
TRBJ2-5,once,TRBV18,ASSGRQGETQY
TRBJ2-1,few,TRBV9,ASSVDSSGLMRNEQF
TRBJ2-1,-,TRBV5-6,ASSPGTTADNEQF
TRBJ1-2,-,TRBV30,AWNPGLYGYT
TRBJ2-2,-,TRBV19,ASLAAWPGELF
TRBJ2-7,once,TRBV30,AWSVEGQGSAGVSYEQY
TRBJ1-3,-,TRBV9,ASSAPTGQFYSGNTIY
TRBJ1-1,-,TRBV2,ASGDGGRVTEAF
TRBJ2-2,-,TRBV28,ASSPSGTLTGELF
TRBJ1-4,once,TRBV6-1,ASSERRTGQGKLF
TRBJ1-1,-,TRBV19,ASTYSGNTEAF
TRBJ2-3,few,TRBV9,ASSATASVTDTQY
TRBJ1-1,-,TRBV5-8,ASSLGDRENTEAF
TRBJ1-4,-,TRBV19,ASSTVQARTPREKLF
TRBJ1-2,-,TRBV5-1,ASSLEGQRGYT
TRBJ2-7,-,TRBV5-4,ASSLGQGYYYEQY
TRBJ1-2,-,TRBV19,ASTTTGTAVSYGYT
TRBJ1-1,-,TRBV19,ASSIRDRIPEAF
TRBJ2-3,once,TRBV7-8,ASSLKSGRPLRGSDTQY
TRBJ2-7,-,TRBV18,ASSLEGGAYEQY
TRBJ1-1,-,TRBV10-1,ASSDSGQVQQAF
TRBJ2-7,-,TRBV7-3,ASRLLAGVAYEQY
TRBJ2-1,-,TRBV5-1,ASSRYRDRAYNEQF
TRBJ2-3,-,TRBV6-1,ASSALAGFRTDTQY
TRBJ2-3,-,TRBV19,ASSFGTGVGTDTQY
TRBJ2-7,-,TRBV5-4,ASSLMGLAFYEQY
TRBJ2-1,-,TRBV5-1,ASSIAGGSPSEQF
TRBJ1-6,-,TRBV11-2,ASSLIRAGRRSYNSPLH
TRBJ2-1,-,TRBV6-1,ASSETTSGFYNEQF
TRBJ1-2,-,TRBV5-1,ASSLAPLAGVNGYT
TRBJ2-3,-,TRBV2,ASRGQGDTDTQY
TRBJ2-6,-,TRBV30,AWSLGGYPSGANVLT
TRBJ2-1,-,TRBV2,ASRPLQGYNEQF
TRBJ2-7,-,TRBV5-4,ASSLAGGYHEQY
TRBJ2-3,-,TRBV6-5,AVHRGPSTDTQY
TRBJ2-5,-,TRBV3-1/TRBV3-2,ASSHGTSRKETQY